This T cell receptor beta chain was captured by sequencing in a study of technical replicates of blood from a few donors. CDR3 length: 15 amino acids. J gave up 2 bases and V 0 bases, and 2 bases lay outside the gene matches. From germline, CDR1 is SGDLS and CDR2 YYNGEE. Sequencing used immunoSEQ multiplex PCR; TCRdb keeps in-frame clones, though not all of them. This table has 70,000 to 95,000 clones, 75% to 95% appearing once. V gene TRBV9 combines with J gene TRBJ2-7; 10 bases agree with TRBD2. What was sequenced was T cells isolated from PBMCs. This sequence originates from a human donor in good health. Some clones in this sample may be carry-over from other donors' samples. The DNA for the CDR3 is TGTGCCAGCAGCGTAGGGACTAGCGGTACCTACGAGCAGTACTTC. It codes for CASSVGTSGTYEQYF.